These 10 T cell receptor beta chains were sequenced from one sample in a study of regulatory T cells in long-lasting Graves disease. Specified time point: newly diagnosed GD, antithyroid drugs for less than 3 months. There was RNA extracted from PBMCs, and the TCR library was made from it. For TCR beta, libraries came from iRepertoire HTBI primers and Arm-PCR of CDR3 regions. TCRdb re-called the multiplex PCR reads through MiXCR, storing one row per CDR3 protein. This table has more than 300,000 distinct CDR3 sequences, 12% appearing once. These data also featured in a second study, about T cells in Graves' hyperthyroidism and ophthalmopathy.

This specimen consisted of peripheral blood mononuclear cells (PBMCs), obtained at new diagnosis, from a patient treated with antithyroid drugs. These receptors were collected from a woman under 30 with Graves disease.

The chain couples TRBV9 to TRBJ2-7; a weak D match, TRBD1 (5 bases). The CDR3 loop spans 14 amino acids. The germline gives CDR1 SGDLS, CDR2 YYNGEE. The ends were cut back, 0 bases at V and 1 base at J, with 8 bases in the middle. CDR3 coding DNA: TGTGCCAGCAGCGTAGACCACAGGTCCTACGAGCAGTACTTC. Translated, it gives CASSVDHRSYEQYF.

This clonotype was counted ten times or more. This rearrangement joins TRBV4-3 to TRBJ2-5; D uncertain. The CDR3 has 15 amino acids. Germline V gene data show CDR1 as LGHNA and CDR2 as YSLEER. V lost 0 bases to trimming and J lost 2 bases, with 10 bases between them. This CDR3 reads CASSQERRQQETQYF. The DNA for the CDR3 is TGCGCCAGCAGCCAAGAGAGGCGGCAACAAGAGACCCAGTACTTC.

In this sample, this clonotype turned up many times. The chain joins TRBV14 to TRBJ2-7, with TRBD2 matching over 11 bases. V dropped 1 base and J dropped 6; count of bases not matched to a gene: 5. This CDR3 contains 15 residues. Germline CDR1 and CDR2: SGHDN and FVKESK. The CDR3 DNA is TGTGCCAGCAGCCAAGCACTAGCGGGAGCCGGCGAGCAGTACTTC. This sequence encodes CASSQALAGAGEQYF.

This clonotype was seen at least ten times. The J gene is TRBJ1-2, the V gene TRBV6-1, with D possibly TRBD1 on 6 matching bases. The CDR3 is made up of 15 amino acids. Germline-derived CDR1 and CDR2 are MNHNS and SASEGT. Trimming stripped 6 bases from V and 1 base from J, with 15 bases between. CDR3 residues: CASRGIIQGNYGYTF. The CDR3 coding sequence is TGTGCCAGCAGGGGGATAATACAGGGTAACTATGGCTACACCTTC.

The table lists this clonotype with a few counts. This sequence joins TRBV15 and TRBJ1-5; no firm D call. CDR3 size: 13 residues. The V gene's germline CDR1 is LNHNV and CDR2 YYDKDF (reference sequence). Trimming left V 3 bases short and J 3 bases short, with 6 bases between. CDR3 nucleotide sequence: TGTGCCACCAGCAGTAGTATCAATCAGCCCCAGCATTTT. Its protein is CATSSSINQPQHF.

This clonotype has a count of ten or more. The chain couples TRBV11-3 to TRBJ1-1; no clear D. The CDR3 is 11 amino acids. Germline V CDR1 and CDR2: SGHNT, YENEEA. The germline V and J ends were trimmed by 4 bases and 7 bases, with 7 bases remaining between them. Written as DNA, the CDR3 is TGTGCCAGCAGCTACCAGGTTGAAGCTTTCTTT. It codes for CASSYQVEAFF.

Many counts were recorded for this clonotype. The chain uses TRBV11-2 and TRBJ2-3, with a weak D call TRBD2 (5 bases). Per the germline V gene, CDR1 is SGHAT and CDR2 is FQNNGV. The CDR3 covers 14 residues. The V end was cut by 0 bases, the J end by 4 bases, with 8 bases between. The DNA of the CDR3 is TGTGCCAGCAGCTTAGAGCCGGGATCAGATACGCAGTATTTT. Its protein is CASSLEPGSDTQYF. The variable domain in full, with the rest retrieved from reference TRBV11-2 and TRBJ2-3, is EAGVAQSPRYKIIEKRQSVAFWCNPISGHATLYWYQQILGQGPKLLIQFQNNGVVDDSQLPKDRFSAERLKGVDSTLKIQPAKLEDSAVYLCASSLEPGSDTQYFGPGTRLTVL.

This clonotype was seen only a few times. CDR3 DNA sequence: TGTGCCTGGCGGGCTTGGGCTTCCTACAATGAGCAGTTCTTC. It encodes CAWRAWASYNEQFF. The chain carries TRBV30 and TRBJ2-1; D ambiguous. This CDR3 region has 14 residues. Germline assignment: CDR1 GTSNPN and CDR2 SVGIG (reference sequence). V was cut by 5 bases and J by 1 base, with 12 bases left in between.

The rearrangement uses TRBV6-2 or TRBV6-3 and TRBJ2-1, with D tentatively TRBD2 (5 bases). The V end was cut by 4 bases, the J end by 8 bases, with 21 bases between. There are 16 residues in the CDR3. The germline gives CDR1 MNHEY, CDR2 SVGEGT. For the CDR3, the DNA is TGTGCCAGCAGTTCACCCACGAGGATCCATAGCGATGAGCAGTTCTTC. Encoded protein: CASSSPTRIHSDEQFF.

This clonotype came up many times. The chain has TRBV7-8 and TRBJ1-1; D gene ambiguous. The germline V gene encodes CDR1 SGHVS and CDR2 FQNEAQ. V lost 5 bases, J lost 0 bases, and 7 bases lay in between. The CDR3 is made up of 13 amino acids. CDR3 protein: CASSAHMNTEAFF. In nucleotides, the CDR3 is TGTGCCAGCAGCGCCCACATGAACACTGAAGCTTTCTTT.